The entry that follows covers one T cell receptor (beta chain) sequence. The entry originates in a study of blood T cell repertoires in COVID-19. Adults between roughly 18 and 90 years of age took part from about two dozen US areas. A COVID-19 case had been met by exposed participants during the 2 weeks before study entry. The ends were cut back, 0 bases at V and 1 base at J, with 13 bases in the middle. CDR3 length: 17 amino acids. CDR1 is LGHNA, CDR2 YNFKEQ, per germline. Assay: immunoSEQ multiplex PCR; the TCRdb copy retains only in-frame clones and omits some. The table shows roughly 270,000 clones, with about four fifths occurring only once.

Sequencing was done on a sample of PBMCs or T cells enriched from blood (not recorded which). The rearrangement joins TRBV4-2 to TRBJ2-1; D remains ambiguous. The source is a man in his forties who had been exposed to COVID-19. CDR3 DNA: TGTGCCAGCAGCCAAGATTCCACGGCGGCGTCCTACAATGAGCAGTTCTTC. This translates into CASSQDSTAASYNEQFF.